Below are 17 T cell receptor beta chains sequenced from a single sample in a study of cytomegalovirus exposure and HLA in healthy donors. PCR was performed using 60 Vbeta and 13 Jbeta primers. Only in-frame clones appear in the TCRdb table, and some are missing; sequencing was by immunoSEQ multiplex PCR. The repertoire has 150,000 to 200,000 clones, about 77% of them found once; the top ten carry 2.6%. Sequencing used PBMCs. These receptors were taken from a woman aged 40 to 50 in good health and CMV-seropositive.

The gene calls are TRBV25-1 and TRBJ2-2, with a possible D match to TRBD2 (6 bases). V lost 7 bases and J lost 2, with 17 bases in between. The germline V gene has CDR1 MGHDK and CDR2 SYGVNS. This CDR3 is 16 amino acids long. CDR3 residues: CASKGGASDNTGELFF. The CDR3 DNA follows: TGTGCCAGCAAAGGAGGCGCTAGCGATAACACCGGGGAGCTGTTTTTT.

The chain couples TRBV19 to TRBJ1-1; D not resolved. This CDR3 is built from 14 residues. Trimming pared 6 bases from V and 1 base from J, leaving 12 bases between. Germline-derived CDR1 and CDR2 are LNHDA and SQIVND (reference sequence). CDR3 DNA sequence: TGTGCCAGTAGCCGCCGGGAGGGGAACACTGAAGCTTTCTTT. Protein product: CASSRREGNTEAFF.

This clone has more than one count but fewer than ten. The chain joins TRBV5-8 to TRBJ1-2; a weak D match, TRBD1 (6 bases). CDR1 SGHTS and CDR2 YDEGEE come from the germline V gene. V gave up 1 base and J gave up 8 bases, with 21 bases separating them. This CDR3 is built from 16 residues. CDR3 residues: CASSLPGDTGVEGYTF. For the CDR3, the DNA is TGTGCCAGCAGCTTGCCAGGGGACACTGGCGTCGAGGGCTACACCTTC.

V and J are TRBV11-2 and TRBJ2-2; 13 bases align to TRBD2. The trim removed 5 bases at V and 5 bases at J, leaving 5 bases unmatched. From germline, CDR1 is SGHAT and CDR2 FQNNGV. This CDR3 has 16 amino acids. CDR3 region: CASSTRLAGGTGELFF. The CDR3 DNA reads as TGTGCCAGCAGCACTCGACTAGCGGGGGGAACCGGGGAGCTGTTTTTT.

The chain links TRBV7-9 to TRBJ1-2; D not certain. The CDR3 covers 13 residues. The ends were cut back, 6 bases at V and 0 bases at J, with 8 bases in the middle. Looked up from germline, CDR1 is SEHNR and CDR2 is FQNEAQ (reference sequence). The CDR3 region is CASRREANYGYTF. The CDR3 DNA sequence: TGTGCCAGCAGGAGAGAAGCTAACTATGGCTACACCTTC.

The rearrangement links TRBV19 to TRBJ1-3; 8 positions match TRBD1. In germline, CDR1 is LNHDA, CDR2 SQIVND (reference sequence). The CDR3 has 13 amino acids. The trim removed 4 bases at V and 8 bases at J, leaving 4 bases unmatched. CDR3 region: CASSSTGGYTIYF. CDR3 nucleotide sequence: TGTGCCAGTAGTAGTACAGGGGGATACACCATATATTTT.

This chain connects TRBV7-9 to TRBJ1-1, with D perhaps TRBD1 (5 bases). Per the germline V gene, CDR1 is SEHNR and CDR2 is FQNEAQ (reference sequence). This CDR3 is built from 14 residues. With 5 bases removed from V and 0 bases from J, the gap between germline ends came to 10 bases. CDR3 region: CASSRGSVNTEAFF. CDR3 nucleotides: TGTGCCAGCAGCAGGGGAAGTGTGAACACTGAAGCTTTCTTT.

This chain joins TRBV29-1 and TRBJ1-3, with 9 bases fitting TRBD1. Trimming took 6 bases from V and 2 from J; bases not matched to a gene: 2. The CDR3 runs 13 residues. CDR1 is SQVTM, CDR2 ANQGSEA, per germline. The CDR3 region is CSVRQGAGNTIYF. The DNA of the CDR3 is TGCAGCGTCCGACAGGGGGCTGGAAACACCATATATTTT. Supplemented by reference TRBV29-1 and TRBJ1-3, the full variable domain reads SAVISQKPSRDICQRGTSLTIQCQVDSQVTMMFWYRQQPGQSLTLIATANQGSEATYESGFVIDKFPISRPNLTFSTLTVSNMSPEDSSIYLCSVRQGAGNTIYFGEGSWLTVV.

The rearrangement uses TRBV5-1 and TRBJ2-5; a possible D gene is TRBD2 (5 bases). Germline-derived CDR1 and CDR2 are SGHRS and YFSETQ. The CDR3 has 16 residues. Trimming removed 4 bases from V and 2 bases from J, with 18 bases in between. CDR3 DNA: TGCGCCAGCAGCCCCTATAGCGTCGGAGGTCAAGAGACCCAGTACTTC. Amino acid sequence: CASSPYSVGGQETQYF.

The rearrangement uses TRBV19 and TRBJ1-5; 12 positions match TRBD1. The junction had 6 bases not matched to a gene; V was cut back by 6 bases and J by 6 bases. The CDR3 loop spans 15 amino acids. CDR1 and CDR2 from the germline V gene are LNHDA and SQIVND (reference sequence). The CDR3 here is CASRAGTGGRQPQHF. CDR3 sequence (DNA): TGTGCCAGTAGGGCCGGGACAGGGGGCCGTCAGCCCCAGCATTTT.

The chain joins TRBV4-3 to TRBJ2-5; D ambiguous. V was trimmed by 4 bases and J by 4 bases, leaving 13 bases between them. This CDR3 has 14 amino acids. Germline V gene sequence: CDR1 LGHNA, CDR2 YSLEER. The CDR3 nucleotides are TGCGCCAGCAGCCTTTCGCTCGTCGGAGAGACCCAGTACTTC. As protein: CASSLSLVGETQYF.

The rearrangement joins TRBV19 to TRBJ2-3, with 8 bases lining up with TRBD2. CDR1 and CDR2 from the germline V gene are LNHDA and SQIVND (reference sequence). The CDR3 sequence is 16 residues long. The junction had 9 bases not matched to a gene; V was cut back by 5 bases and J by 2 bases. In DNA form, the CDR3 reads TGTGCCAGTAGTCCCCGGGGAGCGGGAGCCACAGATACGCAGTATTTT. As protein: CASSPRGAGATDTQYF.

The genes are TRBV21-1 and TRBJ1-1; TRBD1, the table's D call, lacks a check against the DNA. TRBV21-1 is recorded as a pseudogene. The CDR3 has 16 amino acids. The CDR3 region is CASSKDKTGRTTEAFF. The DNA of the CDR3 is TGTGCCAGCAGCAAAGATAAGACAGGCCGTACCACTGAAGCTTTCTTT.

V usage is TRBV7-9 and J usage is TRBJ1-2; TRBD1 matches 7 bases. Germline CDR1 SEHNR, CDR2 FQNEAQ (reference sequence). Trimming removed 3 bases from V and 0 bases from J; junction bases left unmatched: 13. This CDR3 spans 18 amino acids. The CDR3, as DNA: TGTGCCAGCAGCTTTACCCTCAGAAAGGGGGCGGCTAACTATGGCTACACCTTC. The encoded protein is CASSFTLRKGAANYGYTF.

This clone came up once. The same CDR3 arises from other DNA sequences in this sample as well. This chain uses TRBV7-2 with TRBJ2-7; TRBD2 agrees at 10 bases. The CDR3 covers 15 residues. Trimming removed 5 bases from V and 2 bases from J; junction bases left unmatched: 6. Germline lookup yields CDR1 SGHTA and CDR2 FQGNSA. The CDR3 sequence: CASSKDTSGAYEQYF. In DNA form, the CDR3 reads TGTGCCAGCAGCAAAGACACTAGCGGGGCCTACGAGCAGTACTTC.

The V gene is TRBV30, the J gene TRBJ1-4; 8 nucleotides align to TRBD1. The junction had 7 bases not matched to a gene; V was cut back by 3 bases and J by 7 bases. The CDR3 sequence is 14 residues long. Germline V CDR1 and CDR2: GTSNPN, SVGIG (reference sequence). CDR3 sequence reads: CAWRAWTGTEKLFF. CDR3 DNA: TGTGCCTGGAGGGCATGGACAGGGACTGAAAAACTGTTTTTT.

The chain combines TRBV6-1 with TRBJ2-5; 7 bases align to TRBD2. Germline V gene data show CDR1 as MNHNS and CDR2 as SASEGT. This CDR3 is 15 amino acids long. Trimming removed 5 bases from V and 0 bases from J; junction bases left unmatched: 6. The CDR3 bases are TGTGCCAGCAGTCGGGCTAGCGGATACCAAGAGACCCAGTACTTC. Protein: CASSRASGYQETQYF.